A single sample is the source of the 22 T cell receptor beta chains below, sequenced in a study of prognosis after radiotherapy for stage I lung cancer (dated by TCRdb to the early 2020s). TCRdb lists the instrument as Illumina HiSeq 3000. Two rounds of multiplex PCR on genomic DNA were used to amplify the TCR beta CDR3 region. The first PCR round used primers specific to each TRBV and TRBJ gene, with sequences filed in Chinese patent CN105087789A. TCRdb reanalyzed the raw reads on its own, using fastp at Q25 for trimming and MiXCR for clone calling, and kept in-frame beta chains. Here each entry gathers all rows of one CDR3 protein and keeps the most common genes and DNA. The sample data list some 35,000 distinct CDR3 sequences, and approximately 36% of these were observed just once. The top ten clones comprise about 15% of the sample. The specimen was PBMCs, collected before or after stereotactic body radiation therapy (not recorded which). These receptors were collected from a donor aged 50 or older with non-small cell lung cancer.

This clonotype was recorded many times. The rearrangement links TRBV18 to TRBJ2-5; no reliable D call. The CDR3 consists of 14 residues. Deletions cut 2 bases from V and 5 bases from J, with 12 bases between. The germline V gene has CDR1 KGHSH and CDR2 LQKENI. DNA for the CDR3: TGTGCCAGCTCACCAGTATCGTTAGTGGAGACCCAGTACTTC. Protein: CASSPVSLVETQYF. Based on the CDR3 plus reference TRBV18 and TRBJ2-5, the full variable domain is NAGVMQNPRHLVRRRGQEARLRCSPMKGHSHVYWYRQLPEEGLKFMVYLQKENIIDESGMPKERFSAEFPKEGPSILRIQQVVRGDSAAYFCASSPVSLVETQYFGPGTRLLVL.

The V gene is TRBV27, the J gene TRBJ2-2; no firm D call. Germline CDR1 is MNHEY and CDR2 is SMNVEV (reference sequence). Trimming left V 8 bases short and J 2 bases short, with 12 bases between. CDR3 length: 14 residues. The CDR3 DNA reads TGTGCCAGCCGTAAAGGTCGAAACACCGGGGAGCTGTTTTTT. Translation gives CASRKGRNTGELFF.

The table lists this clonotype with many counts. This rearrangement joins TRBV28 to TRBJ2-7; 13 bases align to TRBD2. The germline gives CDR1 MDHEN, CDR2 SYDVKM. V was pared by 7 bases and J by 3 bases, with 3 bases of the junction left unmatched. The length of the CDR3 is 14 residues. This chain's CDR3 is CASKGLAGLYEQYF. CDR3 nucleotides: TGTGCCAGCAAGGGACTAGCGGGACTCTACGAGCAGTACTTC.

This chain links TRBV6-1 with TRBJ2-5, with D possibly TRBD1 on 6 matching bases. V was trimmed by 7 bases and J by 2 bases, leaving 14 bases between them. Germline V gives CDR1 MNHNS, CDR2 SASEGT. The CDR3 length is 14 residues. This chain's CDR3 is CASIWGHGQETQYF. CDR3 in DNA: TGTGCCAGCATCTGGGGACATGGGCAAGAGACCCAGTACTTC.

This clonotype was seen ten or more times. The chain combines TRBV20-1 with TRBJ2-3; perhaps D is TRBD1 or TRBD2 (5 bases each). Germline assignment: CDR1 DFQATT and CDR2 SNEGSKA (reference sequence). This CDR3 contains 15 residues. Trimming cost V 0 bases and J 2 bases, with 12 bases left between them. CDR3 sequence reads: CSARDRGRDTDTQYF. CDR3 nucleotides: TGCAGTGCTAGAGATCGGGGCAGGGACACAGATACGCAGTATTTT.

V usage is TRBV28 and J usage is TRBJ2-7; no clear D. The germline V gene encodes CDR1 MDHEN and CDR2 SYDVKM. V was cut by 6 bases and J by 2 bases, with 14 bases left in between. CDR3 size: 14 residues. The CDR3 DNA sequence: TGTGCCAGCAGCCCTCTTGTCGACACCTACGAGCAGTACTTC. Amino acid sequence: CASSPLVDTYEQYF.

This clonotype was seen many times. The V gene is TRBV6-1, the J gene TRBJ1-4, with 9 bases that match TRBD1. V dropped 7 bases and J dropped 7; count of bases not matched to a gene: 10. Germline V gene sequence: CDR1 MNHNS, CDR2 SASEGT. The CDR3 runs to 15 residues. This chain's CDR3 is CASNWAGTGSEKLFF. Written as DNA, the CDR3 is TGTGCCAGCAATTGGGCCGGGACAGGGAGTGAAAAACTGTTTTTT.

CDR3 DNA sequence: TGTGCCAGCAGCTATCGACAGGGCGGTAATTCACCCCTCCACTTT. It specifies CASSYRQGGNSPLHF. V is TRBV7-9 and J is TRBJ1-6; TRBD1 aligns across 7 bases. CDR1 and CDR2 (germline): SEHNR, FQNEAQ (reference sequence). CDR3 length: 15 amino acids. The junction had 6 bases not matched to a gene; V was cut back by 4 bases and J by 6 bases.

This clonotype was counted many times. In DNA form, the CDR3 reads TGTGCCAGCAGTCGAACTCCCCGGACATTCGGGAACACTGAAGCTTTCTTT. Translated: CASSRTPRTFGNTEAFF. The gene calls are TRBV12-3 or TRBV12-4 and TRBJ1-1; a possible D gene is TRBD1 (5 bases). Trimming removed 5 bases at V and 1 base at J, with 20 bases between. The CDR3 length is 17 residues.

The chain joins TRBV6-2 or TRBV6-3 to TRBJ2-3; D not resolved. Trimming left V 1 base short and J 2 bases short, with 10 bases between. The CDR3 is 15 residues long. Germline CDR1 is MNHEY and CDR2 is SVGEGT. The CDR3 bases are TGTGCCAGCAGTTACTTGGCTAGGCCCACAGATACGCAGTATTTT. The encoded protein is CASSYLARPTDTQYF.

This clonotype was recorded a few times. One base away lies a much larger clone, so this may be a sequencing read error. This CDR3 is missing its conserved last phenylalanine or tryptophan, likely due to a read error. The CDR3 is CASSPTTGGVTEAFL. In DNA, the CDR3 is TGTGCCAGCAGCCCGACGACAGGGGGAGTCACTGAAGCTTTCTTG. V gene TRBV11-1 combines with J gene TRBJ1-1; 9 bases fit TRBD1. V dropped 5 bases and J dropped 4; count of bases not matched to a gene: 8. This CDR3 contains 15 residues. Germline V gene data show CDR1 as SGHAT and CDR2 as FQDESV (reference sequence).

This clonotype was recorded many times. V and J are TRBV28 and TRBJ1-5; D uncertain. The CDR3 is made up of 16 amino acids. Germline lookup yields CDR1 MDHEN and CDR2 SYDVKM. Trimming removed 3 bases from V and 0 bases from J, with 12 bases in between. CDR3 DNA sequence: TGTGCCAGCAGTTTTTCAGCAGGTCCTAGCAATCAGCCCCAGCATTTT. As protein: CASSFSAGPSNQPQHF.

This clonotype was seen repeatedly, ten times or more. The chain uses TRBV28 and TRBJ1-2, with 9 bases lining up with TRBD1. V lost 5 bases, J lost 2 bases, and 9 bases stayed unmatched. The CDR3 totals 16 residues. Germline V CDR1 and CDR2: MDHEN, SYDVKM. The DNA of the CDR3 is TGTGCCAGCAGTGAACAGGGGGCTGGGAAAAACTATGGCTACACCTTC. Protein sequence: CASSEQGAGKNYGYTF.

This clonotype was detected many times. The gene calls are TRBV7-8 and TRBJ2-6; 8 nucleotides line up with TRBD1. This CDR3 comprises 18 residues. The V and J ends lost 7 bases and 0 bases, in that order; junction bases with no gene match: 11. From germline, CDR1 is SGHVS and CDR2 FQNEAQ. The CDR3 sequence: CASTPGTGLISGANVLTF. For the CDR3, the DNA is TGTGCCAGCACCCCCGGGACAGGTCTCATCTCTGGGGCCAACGTCCTGACTTTC.

The chain uses TRBV6-2 or TRBV6-3 and TRBJ1-2; D unresolved. Germline V gene data show CDR1 as MNHEY and CDR2 as SVGEGT. V lost 5 bases to trimming and J lost 4 bases, with 14 bases between them. This CDR3 contains 14 residues. The CDR3 reads CASSGRYRAYGYTF. For the CDR3, the DNA is TGTGCCAGCAGTGGTCGGTACAGAGCCTATGGCTACACCTTC.

This clonotype was seen many times. The chain uses TRBV5-1 and TRBJ2-7; D call uncertain. CDR1 is SGHRS and CDR2 is YFSETQ in the germline V gene. V dropped 5 bases and J dropped 2 bases, with 14 bases sitting between them. This CDR3 comprises 14 residues. In nucleotides, the CDR3 is TGCGCCAGCAGTCCCGAACTGCTAACCTACGAGCAGTACTTC. Protein sequence: CASSPELLTYEQYF.

Ten or more counts support this clonotype. The V gene is TRBV5-6, the J gene TRBJ2-1, with D uncertain. V was shortened by 4 bases and J by 10 bases, with 9 bases between the two germline ends. The length of the CDR3 is 11 residues. CDR1 SGHDT and CDR2 YYEEEE come from the germline V gene. The CDR3 region has the DNA TGTGCCAGCAGCCAAAATTCAGAGCAGTTCTTC. Protein product: CASSQNSEQFF. The full variable domain, with the rest looked up from reference TRBV5-6 and TRBJ2-1, is DAGVTQSPTHLIKTRGQQVTLRCSPKSGHDTVSWYQQALGQGPQFIFQYYEEEERQRGNFPDRFSGHQFPNYSSELNVNALLLGDSALYLCASSQNSEQFFGPGTRLTVL.

Comment on this clonotype: This likely stems from a read error, as it lies one base from a far larger clone. This CDR3 reads CASRSNRVDTGELFF. CDR3 nucleotides: TGTGCCAGCAGGAGTAACAGGGTGGACACCGGGGAGCTGTTTTTT. The chain combines TRBV6-8 with TRBJ2-2, with a weak D call TRBD1 (6 bases). The ends were cut back, 6 bases at V and 3 bases at J, with 14 bases in the middle. CDR1 is MNHGY and CDR2 is SAAAGT in the germline V gene. The CDR3 consists of 15 residues.

V gene TRBV5-1 combines with J gene TRBJ1-6; unclear D gene. V was shortened by 4 bases and J by 11 bases, with 19 bases between the two germline ends. CDR1 is SGHRS, CDR2 YFSETQ, per germline. This CDR3 is built from 15 residues. Written as DNA, the CDR3 is TGCGCCAGCAGCGAGCTACCGCGGTCGGATCCACCCCTCCACTTT. This encodes CASSELPRSDPPLHF.

The table lists this clonotype with many counts. This chain uses TRBV18 with TRBJ2-7, with TRBD2 matching 7 bases. Germline values: CDR1 KGHSH, CDR2 LQKENI. V was pared by 3 bases and J by 3 bases, with 8 bases of the junction left unmatched. The CDR3 length is 15 residues. CDR3: CASSPTGGADYEQYF. The CDR3 DNA reads as TGTGCCAGCTCACCTACGGGGGGAGCAGACTACGAGCAGTACTTC.

This clonotype was seen a handful of times. Given a far larger clone just one base away, this is likely a sequencing read error. This chain connects TRBV6-2 or TRBV6-3 to TRBJ2-7; 8 nucleotides align to TRBD1. This CDR3 comprises 15 residues. From germline, CDR1 is MNHEY and CDR2 SVGEGT. CDR3 sequence (DNA): TGTGCCGGCAGTCCCCGGCCAGGGGGCAGCTACGAGCAGTACTTC. It translates to CAGSPRPGGSYEQYF.

This clonotype was counted a few times. A junction end diverges from the germline sequence, so it may reflect a read error. The rearrangement links TRBV5-4 to TRBJ2-7; D gene unclear. The CDR3 spans 14 residues. The germline V gene has CDR1 SGHNT and CDR2 YYREEE (reference sequence). The CDR3 DNA reads TGTGCCAGCAGCTTGTCTCCAGACTCCTACGGGCAGTACTTC. Its protein is CASSLSPDSYGQYF. Full variable domain (remainder filled in from reference TRBV5-4 and TRBJ2-7): ETGVTQSPTHLIKTRGQQVTLRCSSQSGHNTVSWYQQALGQGPQFIFQYYREEENGRGNFPPRFSGLQFPNYSSELNVNALELDDSALYLCASSLSPDSYGQYFGPGTRLTVT.